The T cell receptor (beta chain) under discussion was sequenced for a study of brain metastases from non-small cell lung cancer. TCRdb keeps only in-frame clones here, not all; method: immunoSEQ multiplex PCR. The table includes 14,000 to 15,000 clones, around 81% detected once. Looked up from germline, CDR1 is MNHNS and CDR2 is SASEGT. V lost 1 base and J lost 1, with 14 bases in between. The CDR3 has 17 amino acids. This TCR came from a donor older than 35 with non-small cell lung cancer. The J gene is TRBJ1-3, the V gene TRBV6-1; D is ambiguous. The specimen sequenced was primary lung tumor tissue. CDR3 sequence reads: CASSEGGKGPSGNTIYF. CDR3 in DNA: TGTGCCAGCAGTGAAGGAGGAAAAGGGCCTTCTGGAAACACCATATATTTT.